This is a list of T cell receptor beta chains from one sample in a study of T cells and Merkel cell carcinoma outcomes. TCRdb's table, derived via immunoSEQ multiplex PCR, lists solely in-frame clones and lacks some. The sample contains about 6,000 clones, 70% to 85% of which appear only once. Specimen: tumor tissue from Merkel cell carcinoma. These receptors originate from a human donor with Merkel cell carcinoma. Each CDR3 is given with its conserved first and last residue. A D gene is named only where the DNA matches it firmly. Part of the rows lack a size; the others show once, few, many or a class for expanded clones.

V,size,D,J,CDR3,DNA
TRBV19,.,.,TRBJ2-1,CASSIPGLALNEQFF,TGTGCCAGTAGTATCCCTGGGCTAGCGTTGAATGAGCAGTTCTTC
TRBV6-6,.,.,TRBJ1-5,CASRRWNQPQHF,TGTGCCAGCAGGCGGTGGAATCAGCCCCAGCATTTT
TRBV6-5,.,.,TRBJ2-7,CASRNAGTFTYEQYF,TGTGCCAGCAGAAATGCCGGGACTTTTACTTACGAGCAGTACTTC
TRBV7-6,.,TRBD1,TRBJ2-7,CASSLRTGSYEQYF,TGTGCCAGCAGCCTCCGGACAGGTTCCTACGAGCAGTACTTC
TRBV30,.,TRBD2,TRBJ2-1,CALSGGPRNEQFF,TGTGCACTTTCGGGAGGGCCGCGGAATGAGCAGTTCTTC
TRBV5-5,.,.,TRBJ1-2,CASSLFGGSGYTF,TGTGCCAGCAGCTTGTTTGGGGGAAGCGGCTACACCTTC
TRBV7-9,few,TRBD1,TRBJ1-5,CASTQGNNQPQHF,TGTGCCAGTACACAGGGGAACAATCAGCCCCAGCATTTT
TRBV27,.,TRBD1,TRBJ2-7,CASRTGTGKTEQYF,TGTGCCAGCAGAACCGGGACAGGGAAGACCGAGCAGTACTTC
TRBV10-3,few,.,TRBJ2-2,CAISEGSSEGTGELFF,TGTGCCATCAGTGAGGGTAGTAGCGAGGGCACCGGGGAGCTGTTTTTT
TRBV7-6,.,.,TRBJ2-1,CASSPQAGTPLLYNEQFF,TGTGCCAGCAGTCCCCAGGCCGGGACTCCTCTGCTCTACAATGAGCAGTTCTTC
TRBV7-8,.,.,TRBJ1-1,CASSLGRNTEAFF,TGTGCCAGCAGTCTTGGACGGAACACTGAAGCTTTCTTT
TRBV5-6,few,.,TRBJ1-2,CASSFNVDGYTF,TGTGCCAGCAGCTTTAACGTCGATGGCTACACCTTC
TRBV7-8,.,TRBD1,TRBJ1-2,CASSLKRGPYGYTF,TGTGCCAGCAGCTTAAAAAGGGGGCCCTATGGCTACACCTTC
TRBV27,.,.,TRBJ2-7,CASSWGYEQYF,TGTGCCAGCAGCTGGGGCTACGAGCAGTACTTC
TRBV6-5,.,.,TRBJ1-5,CASSPREDQPQHF,TGTGCCAGCAGTCCCAGGGAGGATCAGCCCCAGCATTTT
TRBV15,.,.,TRBJ2-2,CATSRIGAPGELFF,TGTGCCACCAGCAGAATAGGGGCGCCCGGGGAGCTGTTTTTT
TRBV16,.,.,TRBJ2-7,CASSPGSRYEQYF,TGTGCCAGCAGTCCAGGGTCCCGTTACGAGCAGTACTTC